Following are 10 T cell receptor beta chains from one sample sequenced in a study of long-term antiretroviral therapy in people with HIV. The immunoSEQ assay was v3.0, run at survey level. Sequenced by immunoSEQ multiplex PCR; TCRdb stores in-frame clones only, minus some. This table holds about 19,000 clones, less than 85% found once. This material consisted of unsorted PBMCs, taken 0.5 years before starting antiretroviral therapy. The receptors were sampled from a woman between 50 and 59 years old with HIV.

The genes are TRBV5-1 and TRBJ2-2; the D gene is possibly TRBD2 (6 bases). The germline V gene has CDR1 SGHRS and CDR2 YFSETQ. Trimming shortened V by 3 bases and J by 1 base, and 10 bases separated the two germline ends. There are 15 residues in the CDR3. This CDR3 is CASSSVGGNTGELFF. The CDR3, as DNA: TGCGCCAGCAGCTCGGTCGGGGGGAACACCGGGGAGCTGTTTTTT.

This rearrangement joins TRBV19 to TRBJ1-2, with D hard to call. The length of the CDR3 is 12 residues. Germline V gives CDR1 LNHDA, CDR2 SQIVND (reference sequence). Trimming pared 8 bases from V and 4 bases from J, leaving 11 bases between. The CDR3 coding sequence is TGTGCCAGTGTGGCAGGAATCTATGGCTACACCTTC. It translates to CASVAGIYGYTF.

This clone was observed a single time. The DNA for the CDR3 is TGTGCCAGCAGTGAAGCATTCCAGGATACTAGCGGGGTCCCAGATACGCAGTATTTT. Its protein is CASSEAFQDTSGVPDTQYF. This chain connects TRBV2 to TRBJ2-3; 10 bases agree with TRBD2. CDR1 is SNHLY, CDR2 FYNNEI, per germline. V lost 0 bases and J lost 4; bases outside the gene matches: 13. The CDR3 consists of 19 residues.

This clone appeared a single time. The chain employs TRBV5-1 and TRBJ2-6, with D perhaps matching TRBD1 or TRBD2 (5 bases each). V dropped 3 bases and J dropped 3 bases, with 10 bases sitting between them. The CDR3 contains 15 residues. Germline V gives CDR1 SGHRS, CDR2 YFSETQ. The CDR3 reads CASSSGGGGANVLTF. The CDR3 bases are TGCGCCAGCAGCTCTGGGGGTGGTGGGGCCAACGTCCTGACTTTC.

The chain links TRBV6-5 to TRBJ2-7; tentatively, D is TRBD1 or TRBD2 (5 bases each). Between the trimmed V and J ends, which lost 5 bases and 0 bases, there was a span of 14 bases. Germline V gives CDR1 MNHEY, CDR2 SVGAGI. The CDR3 runs to 15 residues. The CDR3 region is CASSRDAESSYEQYF. CDR3 coding DNA: TGTGCCAGCAGTAGGGACGCGGAGAGCTCCTACGAGCAGTACTTC.

V gene TRBV2 combines with J gene TRBJ2-3; D not certain. This CDR3 is 11 amino acids long. Germline CDR1 and CDR2: SNHLY and FYNNEI. V shed 6 bases and J shed 6 bases, with 7 bases lying between them. The CDR3 coding sequence is TGTGCCAGCAGCCAATTGGATACGCAGTATTTT. The encoded protein is CASSQLDTQYF. Complete variable domain (other parts from reference TRBV2 and TRBJ2-3): EPEVTQTPSHQVTQMGQEVILRCVPISNHLYFYWYRQILGQKVEFLVSFYNNEISEKSEIFDDQFSVERPDGSNFTLKIRSTKLEDSAMYFCASSQLDTQYFGPGTRLTVL.

This clone occurred a few times. The chain has TRBV2 and TRBJ1-6, with 7 bases lining up with TRBD1. This CDR3 is built from 16 residues. Germline V lookup: CDR1 SNHLY, CDR2 FYNNEI. The junction had 10 bases not matched to a gene; V was cut back by 4 bases and J by 7 bases. The CDR3 sequence: CASSVFRTGNNSPLHF. The CDR3 region has the DNA TGTGCCAGCAGTGTTTTCCGGACAGGAAACAATTCACCCCTCCACTTT.

The J gene is TRBJ2-2, the V gene TRBV7-3; D may match TRBD1 or TRBD2 (6 bases each). Germline values: CDR1 SGHTA, CDR2 FQGTGA. The CDR3 is 15 amino acids. Deletions cut 5 bases from V and 7 bases from J, with 17 bases between. DNA for the CDR3: TGTGCCAGCAGCCTACTAGGGGGGACTGGCGGGGAGCTGTTTTTT. It yields the protein CASSLLGGTGGELFF.

V and J are TRBV7-3 and TRBJ2-3; TRBD1 matches 7 bases. Germline lookup yields CDR1 SGHTA and CDR2 FQGTGA. This CDR3 region has 15 residues. The trim removed 4 bases at V and 4 bases at J, leaving 8 bases unmatched. CDR3 DNA sequence: TGTGCCAGCAGCTGGTCCAGGGGGAGTGCAGATACGCAGTATTTT. Translated: CASSWSRGSADTQYF.

V usage is TRBV25-1 and J usage is TRBJ2-3; D uncertain. CDR1 is MGHDK, CDR2 SYGVNS, per germline. This CDR3 region has 15 residues. With 7 bases removed from V and 2 bases from J, the gap between germline ends came to 16 bases. Here the CDR3 reads CASIGRGRHTDTQYF. CDR3 coding DNA: TGTGCCAGCATCGGCCGAGGAAGGCACACAGATACGCAGTATTTT.